This T cell receptor beta chain was documented in a study of T cell repertoires in cytomegalovirus infection. This clonotype was seen repeatedly, ten times or more. Its target is unknown. The CDR3 spans 16 residues. J lost 2 bases, V lost 5 bases, and 8 bases had no gene match. Germline V gene data show CDR1 as SGHVS and CDR2 as FQNEAQ. TCRdb independently ran MiXCR on the reads; one entry per CDR3 protein. The repertoire includes about 830,000 distinct CDR3 sequences, less than 35% of them detected once, and approximately 13% sits in the top ten. General study points: HLA-C-restricted CMV-specific TCR beta clonotypes were dominant in the ex vivo response.

The clonotype was recovered from a human donor in good health (CMV status not recorded). Some clones in this sample may be carry-over from other donors' samples. The sequenced sample was cultured CD8+ T cells from PBMCs, obtained from culture after CMV antigen stimulation. The V call is TRBV7-8, the J call TRBJ2-3, with 9 nucleotides matching TRBD1. CDR3 sequence: CASSEDRDRVTDTQYF. The CDR3 DNA is TGTGCCAGCAGCGAAGACCGGGACAGGGTCACAGATACGCAGTATTTT.